This T cell receptor beta chain was profiled in a study of blood T cell repertoires in COVID-19. Whole-study context: Samples came from the United States, Italy and Spain, spanning acute and convalescent COVID-19. In each case, the material was cDNA or gDNA derived from T cells, B-cell-depleted T cells, or PBMCs.

The CDR3 totals 14 residues. CDR1 and CDR2 (germline): SNHLY, FYNNEI. Deletions cut 4 bases from V and 0 bases from J, with 7 bases between. This clone was seen only a few times. Original processing methods: Nucleated cell number was recorded as an estimate derived from reference gene primer amplification. Generated by immunoSEQ multiplex PCR, the TCRdb table keeps only in-frame clones and is missing some. V and J calls and clone size follow that table, whereas D and trimming were derived from the DNA. The sample lists some 70,000 clones; about 86% were seen once. Patients in Seattle were enrolled during active infection, then followed longitudinally.

This clonotype was sampled from a man in his forties with COVID-19, enrolled during active disease. The chain has TRBV2 and TRBJ1-5; D is undetermined. Sequenced input: peripheral blood. For the CDR3, the DNA is TGTGCCAGCAGTGTCCCCATTAGCAATCAGCCCCAGCATTTT. Translation gives CASSVPISNQPQHF. Based on the CDR3 plus reference TRBV2 and TRBJ1-5, the full variable domain is EPEVTQTPSHQVTQMGQEVILRCVPISNHLYFYWYRQILGQKVEFLVSFYNNEISEKSEIFDDQFSVERPDGSNFTLKIRSTKLEDSAMYFCASSVPISNQPQHFGDGTRLSIL.